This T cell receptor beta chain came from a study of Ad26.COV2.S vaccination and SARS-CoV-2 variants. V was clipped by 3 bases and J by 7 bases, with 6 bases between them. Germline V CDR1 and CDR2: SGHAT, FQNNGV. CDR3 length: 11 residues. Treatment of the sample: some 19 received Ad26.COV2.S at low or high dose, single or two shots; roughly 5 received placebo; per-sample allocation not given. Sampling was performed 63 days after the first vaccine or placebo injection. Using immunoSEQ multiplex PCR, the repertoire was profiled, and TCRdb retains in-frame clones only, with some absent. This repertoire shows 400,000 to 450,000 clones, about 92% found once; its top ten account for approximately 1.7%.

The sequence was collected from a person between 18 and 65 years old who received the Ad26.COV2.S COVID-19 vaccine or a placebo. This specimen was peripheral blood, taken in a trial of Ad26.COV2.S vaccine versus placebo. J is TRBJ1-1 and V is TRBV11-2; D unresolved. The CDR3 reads CASSLGNEAFF. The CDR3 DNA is TGTGCCAGCAGCTTGGGGAATGAAGCTTTCTTT. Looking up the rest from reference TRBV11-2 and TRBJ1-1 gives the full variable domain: EAGVAQSPRYKIIEKRQSVAFWCNPISGHATLYWYQQILGQGPKLLIQFQNNGVVDDSQLPKDRFSAERLKGVDSTLKIQPAKLEDSAVYLCASSLGNEAFFGQGTRLTVV.